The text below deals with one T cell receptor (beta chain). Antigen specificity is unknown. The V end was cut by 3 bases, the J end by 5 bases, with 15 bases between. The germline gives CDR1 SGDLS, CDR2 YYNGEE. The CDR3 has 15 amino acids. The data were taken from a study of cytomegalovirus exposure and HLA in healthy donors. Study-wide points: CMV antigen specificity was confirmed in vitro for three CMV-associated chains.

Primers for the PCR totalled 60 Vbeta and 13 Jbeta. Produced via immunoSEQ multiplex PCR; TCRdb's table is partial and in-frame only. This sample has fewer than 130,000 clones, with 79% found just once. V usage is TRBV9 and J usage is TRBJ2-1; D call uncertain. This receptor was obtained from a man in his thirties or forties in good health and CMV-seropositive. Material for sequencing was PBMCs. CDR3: CASSDSLTENNEQFF. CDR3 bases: TGTGCCAGCAGCGACAGCCTCACAGAGAACAATGAGCAGTTCTTC.